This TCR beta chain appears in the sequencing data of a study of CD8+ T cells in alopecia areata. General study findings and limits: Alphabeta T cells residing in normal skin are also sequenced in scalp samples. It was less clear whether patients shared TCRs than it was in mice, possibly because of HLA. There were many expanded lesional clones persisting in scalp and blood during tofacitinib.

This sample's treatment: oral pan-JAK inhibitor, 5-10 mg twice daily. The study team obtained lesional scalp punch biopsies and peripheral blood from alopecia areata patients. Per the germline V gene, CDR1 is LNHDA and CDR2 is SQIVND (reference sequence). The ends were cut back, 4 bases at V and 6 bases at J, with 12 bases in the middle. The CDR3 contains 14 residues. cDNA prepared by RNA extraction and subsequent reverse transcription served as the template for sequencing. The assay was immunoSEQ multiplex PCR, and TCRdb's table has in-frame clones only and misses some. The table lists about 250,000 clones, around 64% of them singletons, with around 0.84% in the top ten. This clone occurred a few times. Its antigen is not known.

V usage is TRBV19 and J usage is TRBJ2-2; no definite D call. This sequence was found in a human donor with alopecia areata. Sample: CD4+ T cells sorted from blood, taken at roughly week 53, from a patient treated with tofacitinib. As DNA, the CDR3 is TGTGCCAGTAGTAGAACTTGGGCCGCCGGGGAGCTGTTTTTT. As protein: CASSRTWAAGELFF.